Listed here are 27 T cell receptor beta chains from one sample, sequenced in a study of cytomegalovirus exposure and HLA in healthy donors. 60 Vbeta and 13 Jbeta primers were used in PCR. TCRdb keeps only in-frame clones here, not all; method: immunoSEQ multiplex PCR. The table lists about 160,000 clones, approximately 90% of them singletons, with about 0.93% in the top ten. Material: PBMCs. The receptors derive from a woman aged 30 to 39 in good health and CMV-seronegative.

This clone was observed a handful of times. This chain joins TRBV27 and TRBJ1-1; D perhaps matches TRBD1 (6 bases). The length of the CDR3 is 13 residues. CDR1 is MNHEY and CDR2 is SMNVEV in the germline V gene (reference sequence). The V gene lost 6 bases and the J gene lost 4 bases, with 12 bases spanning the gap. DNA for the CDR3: TGTGCCAGCAGAAACACAGGGAGCACTGAAGCTTTCTTT. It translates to CASRNTGSTEAFF.

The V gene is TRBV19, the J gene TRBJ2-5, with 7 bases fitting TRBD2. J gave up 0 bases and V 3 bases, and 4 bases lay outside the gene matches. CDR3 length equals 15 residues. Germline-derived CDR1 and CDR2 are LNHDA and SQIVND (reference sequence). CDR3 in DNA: TGTGCCAGTAGTATTGGGGGGGTGGACCAAGAGACCCAGTACTTC. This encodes CASSIGGVDQETQYF.

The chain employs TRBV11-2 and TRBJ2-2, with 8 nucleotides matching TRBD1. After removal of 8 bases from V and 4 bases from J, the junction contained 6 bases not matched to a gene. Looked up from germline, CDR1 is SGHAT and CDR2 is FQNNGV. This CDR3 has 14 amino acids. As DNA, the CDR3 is TGTGCCAGCGACAGGGGCCCTAGCACCGGGGAGCTGTTTTTT. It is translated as CASDRGPSTGELFF. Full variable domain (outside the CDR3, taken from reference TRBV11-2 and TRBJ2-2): EAGVAQSPRYKIIEKRQSVAFWCNPISGHATLYWYQQILGQGPKLLIQFQNNGVVDDSQLPKDRFSAERLKGVDSTLKIQPAKLEDSAVYLCASDRGPSTGELFFGEGSRLTVL.

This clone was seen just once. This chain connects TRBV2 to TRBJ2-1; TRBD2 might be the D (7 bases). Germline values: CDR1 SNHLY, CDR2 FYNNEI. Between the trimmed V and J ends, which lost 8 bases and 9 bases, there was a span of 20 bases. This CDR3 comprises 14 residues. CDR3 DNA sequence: TGTGCCAGCCCCCGGGGGCCTAGCGGTCCTGAGCAGTTCTTC. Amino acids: CASPRGPSGPEQFF. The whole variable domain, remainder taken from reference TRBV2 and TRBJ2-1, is EPEVTQTPSHQVTQMGQEVILRCVPISNHLYFYWYRQILGQKVEFLVSFYNNEISEKSEIFDDQFSVERPDGSNFTLKIRSTKLEDSAMYFCASPRGPSGPEQFFGPGTRLTVL.

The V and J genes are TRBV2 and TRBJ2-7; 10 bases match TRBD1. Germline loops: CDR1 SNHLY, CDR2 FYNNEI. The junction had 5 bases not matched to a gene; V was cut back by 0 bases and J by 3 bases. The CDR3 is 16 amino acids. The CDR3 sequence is CASSEAVGQGNYEQYF. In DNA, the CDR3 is TGTGCCAGCAGTGAAGCGGTGGGACAGGGGAACTACGAGCAGTACTTC.

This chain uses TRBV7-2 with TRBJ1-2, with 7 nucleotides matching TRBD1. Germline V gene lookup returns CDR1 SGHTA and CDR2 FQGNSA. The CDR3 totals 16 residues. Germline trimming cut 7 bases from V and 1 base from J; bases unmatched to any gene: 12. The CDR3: CASTVGGGRDNYGYTF. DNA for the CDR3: TGTGCCAGCACCGTAGGGGGCGGGAGGGATAACTATGGCTACACCTTC.

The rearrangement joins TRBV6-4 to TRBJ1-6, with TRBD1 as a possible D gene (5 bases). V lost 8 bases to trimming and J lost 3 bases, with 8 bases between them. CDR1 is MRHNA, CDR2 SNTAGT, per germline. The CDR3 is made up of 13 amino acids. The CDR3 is CASGDSYNSPLHF. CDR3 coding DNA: TGTGCCAGCGGAGACAGCTATAATTCACCCCTCCACTTT.

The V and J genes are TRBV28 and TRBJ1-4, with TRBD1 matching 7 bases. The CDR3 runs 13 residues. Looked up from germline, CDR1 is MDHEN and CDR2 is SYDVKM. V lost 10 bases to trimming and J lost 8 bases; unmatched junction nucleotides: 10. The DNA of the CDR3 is TGTGCCATCCGGAGGGGGCGACGGGAAAAACTGTTTTTT. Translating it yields CAIRRGRREKLFF. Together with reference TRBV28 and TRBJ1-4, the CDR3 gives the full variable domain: DVKVTQSSRYLVKRTGEKVFLECVQDMDHENMFWYRQDPGLGLRLIYFSYDVKMKEKGDIPEGYSVSREKKERFSLILESASTNQTSMYLCAIRRGRREKLFFGSGTQLSVL.

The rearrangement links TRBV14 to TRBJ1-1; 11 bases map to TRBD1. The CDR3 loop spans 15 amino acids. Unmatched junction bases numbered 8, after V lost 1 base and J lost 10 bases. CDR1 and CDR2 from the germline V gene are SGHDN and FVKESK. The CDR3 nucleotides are TGTGCCAGCAGCCAAGGGGGACAGGGGGATTTTGGAGCTTTCTTT. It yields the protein CASSQGGQGDFGAFF. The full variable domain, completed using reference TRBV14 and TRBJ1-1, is EAGVTQFPSHSVIEKGQTVTLRCDPISGHDNLYWYRRVMGKEIKFLLHFVKESKQDESGMPNNRFLAERTGGTYSTLKVQPAELEDSGVYFCASSQGGQGDFGAFFGQGTRLTVV.

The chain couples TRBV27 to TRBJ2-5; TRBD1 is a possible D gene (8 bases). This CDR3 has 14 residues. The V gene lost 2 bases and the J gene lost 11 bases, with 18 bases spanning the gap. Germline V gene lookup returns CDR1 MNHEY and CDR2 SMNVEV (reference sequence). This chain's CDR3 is CASSLTQGAREQYF. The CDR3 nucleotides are TGTGCCAGCAGTTTAACTCAGGGGGCGCGGGAGCAGTACTTC.

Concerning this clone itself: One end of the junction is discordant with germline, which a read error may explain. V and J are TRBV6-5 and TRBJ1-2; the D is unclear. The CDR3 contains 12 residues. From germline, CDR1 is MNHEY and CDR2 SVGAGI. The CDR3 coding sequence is TGTGCCAGCAGTGAAGCACACTTATCGGACTACTTC. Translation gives CASSEAHLSDYF.

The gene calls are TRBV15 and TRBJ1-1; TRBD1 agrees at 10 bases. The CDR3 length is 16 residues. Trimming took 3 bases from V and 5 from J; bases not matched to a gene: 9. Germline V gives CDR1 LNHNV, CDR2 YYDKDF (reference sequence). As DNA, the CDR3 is TGTGCCACCAGCAGGGAGCAGGGACAGGGGATTACTGAAGCTTTCTTT. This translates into CATSREQGQGITEAFF.

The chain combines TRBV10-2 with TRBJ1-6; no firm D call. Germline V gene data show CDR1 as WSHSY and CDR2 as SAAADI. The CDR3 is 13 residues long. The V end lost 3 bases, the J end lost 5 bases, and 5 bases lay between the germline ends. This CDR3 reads CASSDRNNSPLHF. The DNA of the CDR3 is TGCGCCAGCAGTGACAGGAATAATTCACCCCTCCACTTT.

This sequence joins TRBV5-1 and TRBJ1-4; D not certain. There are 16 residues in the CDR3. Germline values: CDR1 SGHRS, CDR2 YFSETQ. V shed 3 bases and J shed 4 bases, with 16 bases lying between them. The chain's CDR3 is CASSSSPSGLNEKLFF. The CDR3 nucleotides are TGCGCCAGCAGCTCCTCTCCCTCAGGCCTTAATGAAAAACTGTTTTTT.

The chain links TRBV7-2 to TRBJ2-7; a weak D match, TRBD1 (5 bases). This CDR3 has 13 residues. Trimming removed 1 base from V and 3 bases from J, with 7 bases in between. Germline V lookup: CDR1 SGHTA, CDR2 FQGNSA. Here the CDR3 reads CASSLGGVYEQYF. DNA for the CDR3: TGTGCCAGCAGCTTAGGGGGCGTCTACGAGCAGTACTTC.

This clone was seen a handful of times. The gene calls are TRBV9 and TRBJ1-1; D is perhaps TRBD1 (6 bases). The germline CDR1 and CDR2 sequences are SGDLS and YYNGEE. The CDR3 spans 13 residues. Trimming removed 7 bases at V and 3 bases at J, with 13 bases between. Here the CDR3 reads CASHPGTYTEAFF. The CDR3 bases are TGTGCCAGCCATCCAGGGACATACACTGAAGCTTTCTTT.

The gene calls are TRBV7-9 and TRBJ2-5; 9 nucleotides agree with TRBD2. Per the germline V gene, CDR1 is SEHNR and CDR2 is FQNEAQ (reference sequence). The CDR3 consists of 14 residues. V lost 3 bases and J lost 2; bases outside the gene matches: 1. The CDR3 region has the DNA TGTGCCAGCAGCTTGGGACTAGCACAAGAGACCCAGTACTTC. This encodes CASSLGLAQETQYF.

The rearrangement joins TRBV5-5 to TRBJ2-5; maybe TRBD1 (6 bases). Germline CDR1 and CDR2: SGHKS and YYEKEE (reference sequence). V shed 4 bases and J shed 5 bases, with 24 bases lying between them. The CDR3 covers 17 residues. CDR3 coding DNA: TGTGCCAGCAGCCTCCGGGACATTGGATGGCTGATGGAGACCCAGTACTTC. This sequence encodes CASSLRDIGWLMETQYF.

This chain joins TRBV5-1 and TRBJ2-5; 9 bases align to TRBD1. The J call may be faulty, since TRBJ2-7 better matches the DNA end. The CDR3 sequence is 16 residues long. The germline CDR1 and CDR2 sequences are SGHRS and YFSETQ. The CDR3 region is CASSSHIGTGYYEQYF. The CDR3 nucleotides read TGCGCCAGCAGCTCCCATATTGGGACAGGGTACTACGAGCAGTACTTC.

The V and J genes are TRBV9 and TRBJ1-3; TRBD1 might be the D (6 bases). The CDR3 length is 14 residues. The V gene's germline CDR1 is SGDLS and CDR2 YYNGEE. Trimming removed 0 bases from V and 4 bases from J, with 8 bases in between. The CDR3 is CASSVDGQGNTIYF. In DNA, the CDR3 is TGTGCCAGCAGCGTAGATGGACAGGGAAACACCATATATTTT.

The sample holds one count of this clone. DNA for the CDR3: TGTGCCAGCAGCCAAGATGCCGGGACAGGGCAAGTATACGAGCAGTACTTC. This sequence encodes CASSQDAGTGQVYEQYF. The rearrangement uses TRBV4-2 and TRBJ2-7, with 9 bases matching TRBD1. The V segment lost 0 bases and the J segment 4 bases; nucleotides outside the gene matches: 10. In germline, CDR1 is LGHNA, CDR2 YNFKEQ. There are 17 residues in the CDR3.

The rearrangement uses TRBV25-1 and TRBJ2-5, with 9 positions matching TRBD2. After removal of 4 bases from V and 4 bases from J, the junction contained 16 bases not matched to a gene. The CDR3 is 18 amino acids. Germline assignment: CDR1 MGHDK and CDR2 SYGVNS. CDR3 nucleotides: TGTGCCAGCAGTGGCCGACTAAGCGGGGGGCCCCCGGGAGAGACCCAGTACTTC. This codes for CASSGRLSGGPPGETQYF.

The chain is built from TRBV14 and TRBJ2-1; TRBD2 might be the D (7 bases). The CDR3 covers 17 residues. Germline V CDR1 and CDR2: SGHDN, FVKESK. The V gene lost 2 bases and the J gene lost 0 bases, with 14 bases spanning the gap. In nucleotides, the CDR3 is TGTGCCAGCAGCCAAAGGGGGGGCCGGAGCTCCTACAATGAGCAGTTCTTC. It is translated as CASSQRGGRSSYNEQFF.

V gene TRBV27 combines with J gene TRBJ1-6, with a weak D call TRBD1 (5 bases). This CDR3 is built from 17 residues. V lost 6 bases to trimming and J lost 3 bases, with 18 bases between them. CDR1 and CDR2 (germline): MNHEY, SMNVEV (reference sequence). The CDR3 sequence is CASSLSRGTSYNSPLHF. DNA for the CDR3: TGTGCCAGCAGCCTTTCCCGCGGGACCAGCTATAATTCACCCCTCCACTTT.

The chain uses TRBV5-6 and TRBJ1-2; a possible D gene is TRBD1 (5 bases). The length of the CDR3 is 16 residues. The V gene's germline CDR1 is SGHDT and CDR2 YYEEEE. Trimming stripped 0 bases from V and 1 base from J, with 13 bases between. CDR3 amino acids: CASSLERGGLNYGYTF. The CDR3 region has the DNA TGTGCCAGCAGCTTGGAGCGGGGCGGCCTTAACTATGGCTACACCTTC.

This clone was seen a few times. The CDR3 bases are TGTGCCATCAGTGACTCTGGCCAGCCCCAGCATTTT. It encodes CAISDSGQPQHF. The chain uses TRBV10-3 and TRBJ1-5; no clear D. This CDR3 region has 12 residues. V was clipped by 3 bases and J by 7 bases, with 7 bases between them. The V gene's germline CDR1 is ENHRY and CDR2 SYGVKD.

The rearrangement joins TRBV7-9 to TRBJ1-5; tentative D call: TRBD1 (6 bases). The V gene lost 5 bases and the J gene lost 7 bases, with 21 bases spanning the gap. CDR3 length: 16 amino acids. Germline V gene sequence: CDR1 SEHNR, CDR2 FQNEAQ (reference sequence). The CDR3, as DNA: TGTGCCAGCAGCCTGGGGACACGCGTCTCTCAGCAGCCCCAGCATTTT. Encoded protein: CASSLGTRVSQQPQHF.